The 17 T cell receptor beta chains reported below all come from one sample, sequenced in a study of T cells expressing NK-cell markers. TCRdb reanalyzed the 5' RACE reads, giving one entry per CDR3 protein sequence and no DNA. This table holds more than 250,000 distinct CDR3 sequences. Sequencing was done on a sample of blood T cells: a sorted CD56 or NKG2C T cell subset, CD4+ or CD8+ T cells, or bulk PBMC T cells (not recorded which). The receptor source for this set is a man aged 18 to 30 in good health.

The V call is TRBV6-1, the J call TRBJ2-5. In germline, CDR1 is MNHNS, CDR2 SASEGT. The CDR3 contains 15 residues. CDR3 amino acids: CASSRSRVLRETQYF.

The CDR3 spells CATRPVGGRGNEQFF. The V call is TRBV15, the J call TRBJ2-1; TCRdb outputs TRBD2, but without DNA this stays unchecked. The CDR3 consists of 15 residues. Germline V gives CDR1 LNHNV, CDR2 YYDKDF (reference sequence).

The rearrangement uses TRBV4-2 and TRBJ2-1; TCRdb designates TRBD1, a call that cannot be tested without DNA. CDR1 and CDR2 (germline): LGHNA, YNFKEQ. The CDR3 extends over 12 amino acids. CDR3 protein: CASSQALDEQFF.

The V and J genes are TRBV11-2 and TRBJ2-1. This CDR3 region has 11 residues. Germline lookup yields CDR1 SGHAT and CDR2 FQNNGV. CDR3 sequence reads: CASTITNEQFF.

The chain couples TRBV4-2 to TRBJ1-5. Germline V gene lookup returns CDR1 LGHNA and CDR2 YNFKEQ. The length of the CDR3 is 15 residues. The CDR3 sequence: CASSQGTLSNQPQHF.

V usage is TRBV20-1 and J usage is TRBJ2-1. CDR1 and CDR2 from the germline V gene are DFQATT and SNEGSKA (reference sequence). The CDR3 contains 14 residues. CDR3 in amino acids: CSARASRSYNEQFF.

V gene TRBV7-2 combines with J gene TRBJ2-7; TCRdb's D call, TRBD1, is unchecked because there is no DNA. Germline values: CDR1 SGHTA, CDR2 FQGNSA. The CDR3 covers 15 residues. The CDR3 sequence is CASSQQGASSYEQYF.

The chain links TRBV20-1 to TRBJ2-1; TCRdb designates TRBD2, a call that cannot be tested without DNA. CDR1 DFQATT and CDR2 SNEGSKA come from the germline V gene (reference sequence). CDR3 length: 17 residues. This chain's CDR3 is CSASTSGRPPILNEQFF.

CDR3 sequence reads: CASRKGGSYNEQFF. The chain links TRBV5-5 to TRBJ2-1; as DNA is missing, the TRBD1 call by TCRdb cannot be tested. The CDR3 totals 14 residues. The germline gives CDR1 SGHKS, CDR2 YYEKEE (reference sequence).

The rearrangement joins TRBV30 to TRBJ1-5. CDR3 length: 14 amino acids. Per germline, CDR1 GTSNPN and CDR2 SVGIG (reference sequence). The CDR3 here is CAWRAAGPDQPQHF.

V is TRBV5-6 and J is TRBJ2-3; TCRdb indicates TRBD1, and absent DNA this call remains unverified. The CDR3 has 19 amino acids. Germline CDR1 reads SGHDT; CDR2 reads YYEEEE. CDR3 loop: CASSLALGRADLSTDTQYF.

This chain links TRBV6-2 or TRBV6-3 with TRBJ2-7; TCRdb indicates TRBD2, and absent DNA this call remains unverified. The germline V gene has CDR1 MNHEY and CDR2 SVGEGT. This CDR3 region has 15 residues. The CDR3 reads CASSLTARGLQEQYF.

The genes are TRBV29-1 and TRBJ1-2. This CDR3 contains 14 residues. Germline V gives CDR1 SQVTM, CDR2 ANQGSEA. CDR3 protein: CSVEGARTNYGYTF.

The chain couples TRBV20-1 to TRBJ2-3. Germline CDR1 is DFQATT and CDR2 is SNEGSKA (reference sequence). The CDR3 is 13 residues long. Here the CDR3 reads CSAPRSGTDTQYF.

This rearrangement joins TRBV5-5 to TRBJ2-1; TCRdb lists TRBD1, though no DNA is available to test this call. Germline CDR1 reads SGHKS; CDR2 reads YYEKEE (reference sequence). The CDR3 runs 12 residues. The CDR3 spells CASSPGGNEQFF.

The chain links TRBV6-5 to TRBJ2-1. CDR3 length equals 14 residues. Germline V gene data show CDR1 as MNHEY and CDR2 as SVGAGI. CDR3 loop: CASSYFGERNEQFF.

The rearrangement joins TRBV5-5 to TRBJ2-7; absent DNA, TCRdb's TRBD1 call cannot be checked. The CDR3 length is 15 residues. Germline V gene data show CDR1 as SGHKS and CDR2 as YYEKEE (reference sequence). This CDR3 reads CASSRTGSEVHEQYF.